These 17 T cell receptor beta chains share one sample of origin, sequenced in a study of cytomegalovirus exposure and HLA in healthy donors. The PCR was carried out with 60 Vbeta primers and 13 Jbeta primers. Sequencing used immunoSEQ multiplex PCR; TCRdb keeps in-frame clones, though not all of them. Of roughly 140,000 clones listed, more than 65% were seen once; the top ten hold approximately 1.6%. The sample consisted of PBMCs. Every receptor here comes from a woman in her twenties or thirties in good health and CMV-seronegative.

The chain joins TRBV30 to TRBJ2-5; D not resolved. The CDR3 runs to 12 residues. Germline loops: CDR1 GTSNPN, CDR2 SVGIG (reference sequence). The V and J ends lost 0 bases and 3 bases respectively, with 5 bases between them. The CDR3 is CAWSVSEETQYF. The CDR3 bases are TGTGCCTGGAGTGTATCAGAAGAGACCCAGTACTTC.

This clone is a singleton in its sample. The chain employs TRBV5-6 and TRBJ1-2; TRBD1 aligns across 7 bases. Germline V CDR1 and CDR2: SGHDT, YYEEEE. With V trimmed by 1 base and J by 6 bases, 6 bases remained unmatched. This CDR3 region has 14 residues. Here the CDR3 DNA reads TGTGCCAGCAGCTTGCTTACAGGGGCGAATGGCTACACCTTC. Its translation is CASSLLTGANGYTF.

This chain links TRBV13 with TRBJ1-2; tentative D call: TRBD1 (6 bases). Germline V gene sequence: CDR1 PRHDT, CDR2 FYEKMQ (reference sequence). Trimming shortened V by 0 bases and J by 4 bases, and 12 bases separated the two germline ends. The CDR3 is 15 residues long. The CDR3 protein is CASSLGSDRLYGYTF. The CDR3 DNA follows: TGTGCCAGCAGCTTAGGCTCGGACAGACTCTATGGCTACACCTTC.

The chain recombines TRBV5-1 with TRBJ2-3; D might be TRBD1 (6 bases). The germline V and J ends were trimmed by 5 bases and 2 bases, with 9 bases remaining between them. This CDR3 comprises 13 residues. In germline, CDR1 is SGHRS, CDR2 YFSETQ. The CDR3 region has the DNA TGCGCCAGCAGGAGGACAGCCACAGATACGCAGTATTTT. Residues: CASRRTATDTQYF.

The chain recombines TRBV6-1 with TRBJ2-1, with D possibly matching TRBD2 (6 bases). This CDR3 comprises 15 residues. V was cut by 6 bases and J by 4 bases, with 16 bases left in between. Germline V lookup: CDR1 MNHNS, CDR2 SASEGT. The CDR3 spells CASSYSGARYNEQFF. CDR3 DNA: TGTGCCAGCAGCTATAGCGGAGCCCGATACAATGAGCAGTTCTTC.

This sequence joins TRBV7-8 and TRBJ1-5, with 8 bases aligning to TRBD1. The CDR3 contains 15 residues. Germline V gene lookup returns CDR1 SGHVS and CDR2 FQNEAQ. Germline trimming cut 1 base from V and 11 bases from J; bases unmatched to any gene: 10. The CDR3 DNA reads TGTGCCAGCAGCTTAGTCAGGGGGCGCCAACAGTCCCAGCATTTT. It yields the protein CASSLVRGRQQSQHF.

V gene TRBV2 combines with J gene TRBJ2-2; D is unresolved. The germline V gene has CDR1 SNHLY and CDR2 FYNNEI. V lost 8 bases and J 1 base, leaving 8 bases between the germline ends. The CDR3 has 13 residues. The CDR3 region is CASSRENTGELFF. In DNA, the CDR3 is TGTGCCAGCTCTAGAGAGAACACCGGGGAGCTGTTTTTT.

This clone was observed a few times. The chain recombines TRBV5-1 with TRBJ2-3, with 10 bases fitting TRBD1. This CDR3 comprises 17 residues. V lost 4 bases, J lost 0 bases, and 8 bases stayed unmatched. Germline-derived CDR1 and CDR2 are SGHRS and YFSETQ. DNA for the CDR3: TGCGCCAGCAGCATTAAACGGACAGGGGGTAGCACAGATACGCAGTATTTT. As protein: CASSIKRTGGSTDTQYF. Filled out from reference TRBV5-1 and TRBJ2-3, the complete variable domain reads KAGVTQTPRYLIKTRGQQVTLSCSPISGHRSVSWYQQTPGQGLQFLFEYFSETQRNKGNFPGRFSGRQFSNSRSEMNVSTLELGDSALYLCASSIKRTGGSTDTQYFGPGTRLTVL.

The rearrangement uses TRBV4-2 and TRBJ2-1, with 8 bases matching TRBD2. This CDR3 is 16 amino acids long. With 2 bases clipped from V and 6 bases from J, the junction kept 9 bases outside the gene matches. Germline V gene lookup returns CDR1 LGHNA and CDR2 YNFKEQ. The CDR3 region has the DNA TGTGCCAGCAGCCAACTCGCAGCGGGGGATGTCAATGAGCAGTTCTTC. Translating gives CASSQLAAGDVNEQFF.

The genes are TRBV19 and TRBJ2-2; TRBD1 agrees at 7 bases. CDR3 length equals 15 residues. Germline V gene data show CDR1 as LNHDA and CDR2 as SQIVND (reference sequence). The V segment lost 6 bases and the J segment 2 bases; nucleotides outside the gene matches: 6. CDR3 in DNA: TGTGCCAGTAGCCCCGGGACAGTCAACACCGGGGAGCTGTTTTTT. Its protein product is CASSPGTVNTGELFF.

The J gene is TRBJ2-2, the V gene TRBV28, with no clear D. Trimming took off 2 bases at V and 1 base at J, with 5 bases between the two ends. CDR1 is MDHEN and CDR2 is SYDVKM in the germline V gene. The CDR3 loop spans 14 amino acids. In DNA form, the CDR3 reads TGTGCCAGCAGTTTACCAAAGAACACCGGGGAGCTGTTTTTT. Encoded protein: CASSLPKNTGELFF.

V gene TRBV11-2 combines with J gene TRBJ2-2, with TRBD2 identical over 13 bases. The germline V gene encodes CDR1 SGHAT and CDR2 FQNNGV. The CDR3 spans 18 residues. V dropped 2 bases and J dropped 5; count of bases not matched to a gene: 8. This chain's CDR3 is CASSLRPGLAGFTGELFF. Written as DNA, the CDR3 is TGTGCCAGCAGCTTACGTCCGGGACTAGCGGGATTTACCGGGGAGCTGTTTTTT.

The CDR3 is CASSLAESSYEQYV. The CDR3 region has the DNA TGTGCCAGCAGTTTGGCGGAGAGCTCCTACGAGCAGTACGTC. The rearrangement links TRBV27 to TRBJ2-7; D not certain. The CDR3 covers 14 residues. Looked up from germline, CDR1 is MNHEY and CDR2 is SMNVEV (reference sequence). With 3 bases removed from V and 0 bases from J, the gap between germline ends came to 9 bases.

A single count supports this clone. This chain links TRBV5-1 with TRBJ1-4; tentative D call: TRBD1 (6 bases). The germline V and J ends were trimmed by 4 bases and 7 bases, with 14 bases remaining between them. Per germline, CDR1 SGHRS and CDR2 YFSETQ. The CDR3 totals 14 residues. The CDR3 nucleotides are TGCGCCAGCAGCCTGGGAGGGGGTGCTGAAAAACTGTTTTTT. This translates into CASSLGGGAEKLFF.

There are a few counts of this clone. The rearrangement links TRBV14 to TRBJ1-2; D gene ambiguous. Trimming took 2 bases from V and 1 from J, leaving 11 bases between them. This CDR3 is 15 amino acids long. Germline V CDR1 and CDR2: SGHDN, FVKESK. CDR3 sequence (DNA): TGTGCCAGCAGCCAAATTACAGCAAGTAACTATGGCTACACCTTC. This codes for CASSQITASNYGYTF.

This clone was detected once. CDR3 region: CSVGFGRRGEETQYF. The CDR3 DNA is TGCAGCGTTGGTTTTGGGAGGCGAGGGGAAGAGACCCAGTACTTC. This chain connects TRBV29-1 to TRBJ2-5, with D possibly matching TRBD2 (6 bases). This CDR3 region has 15 residues. The germline CDR1 and CDR2 sequences are SQVTM and ANQGSEA. The V end was cut by 4 bases, the J end by 3 bases, with 18 bases between.

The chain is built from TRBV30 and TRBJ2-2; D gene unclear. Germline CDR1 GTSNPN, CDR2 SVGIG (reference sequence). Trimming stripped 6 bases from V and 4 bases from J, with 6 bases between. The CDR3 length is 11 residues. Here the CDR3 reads CACPSTGELFF. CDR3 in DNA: TGTGCCTGCCCCTCCACCGGGGAGCTGTTTTTT.